The T cell receptor beta chain under discussion was sequenced for a study of shared clonotypes between healthy human individuals. Data came from immunoSEQ multiplex PCR; TCRdb stores just in-frame clones and leaves some out. Of fewer than 1.6 million clones in the sample, less than 99% are singletons; the top ten hold approximately 0.4%. This clone has just one count. Trimming shortened V by 3 bases and J by 10 bases, and 10 bases separated the two germline ends. The CDR3 loop spans 11 amino acids. In germline, CDR1 is DFQATT, CDR2 SNEGSKA (reference sequence). This chain uses TRBV20-1 with TRBJ2-1; D is unresolved. The sequence was obtained from a man aged 25 to 40 in good health. The sample consisted of naive CD4+ T cells sorted from blood. The subset is: CD45RA+ positively selected. Here the CDR3 DNA reads TGCAGTGCTAGCCCGCAAAGGGAGCAGTTCTTC. Protein product: CSASPQREQFF.